The sequence of this TCR beta chain was determined in a study of CD8+CD57+ T cells in acquired aplastic anemia (dated 2018 in TCRdb). General notes on the study: DNA extracted from sorted CD4+ and CD8+ cells had a mean of around 3.3 ug, with a range of roughly 0.2 to 30 ug. A CD8+CD57+ expansion meant a frequency higher than the mean frequency seen in healthy subjects.

General study outcomes and caveats: Between patients and healthy controls, no significant difference in CD8+ Simpson's diversity was found (P=0.060). Around 27 CD8+ CDR3 sequences were found to be shared between patients and controls, but these sequences appeared to be highly expressed in patients and within the immunodominant clones of the patients.

TCR beta VDJ combination and CDR3 sequence profiling used genomic DNA as the template. TCR repertoire sequencing was run on an Illumina HiSeq 2000. Under the source paper's analysis protocol: Repertoire assessment relied on Simpson's diversity index, CDR3 size and DJ length profiles, and TRBV/TRBJ rearrangement plots. Whichever DNA sequence was most abundant in the deep sequencing data was defined as the immunodominant clone. CDR3 amino acid sequences were screened for sharing across subjects and were compared with published repertoires and the VDJdb database. TCRdb reprocessing: public reads trimmed at Q25 with fastp, clones called with MiXCR, in-frame beta chains kept. Rows merge per CDR3 protein into single entries with the most common DNA and genes. TCRdb's processing, not the authors', yielded these V and J calls. The table for this sample lists just over 150,000 distinct CDR3 sequences; about 48% of them were counted only once. The top ten hold roughly 29% of the sample.

This clonotype was picked up many times. Its recognized antigen is unknown. Per-base quality was not reported, and no clone a single base away is much larger than it. In the germline V gene, CDR1 corresponds to SGHVS and CDR2 to FNYEAQ. V and J are truncated by 4 bases and 2 bases respectively, leaving an intervening sequence of 16 bases. The CDR3, from cysteine to phenylalanine, totals 16 residues. The only DNA kept is the CDR3, 48 bases in frame from the first base. Expansion of CD8+CD57+ cells had been shown by flow cytometry in the patients chosen for sequencing. Every patient had severe acquired aplastic anemia, diagnosed using the International Study of Aplastic Anemia and Agranulocytosis and Camitta criteria. No therapy had been received by the patients at the time of blood sampling. In this study, sorted CD4+ and CD8+ T cells from the blood of healthy subjects and of severe aplastic anemia patients had their TCR repertoires deep-sequenced. Patients were enrolled in the USA under clinicaltrials.gov protocols 00001620, 01623167, 00001397, 00071045, 00081523 and 00961064. Ficoll-Paque density gradient centrifugation was used to isolate peripheral blood mononuclear cells. CD4+ and CD8+ T cells were sorted by FACS or magnetic beads before DNA extraction.

The clonotype was recovered from a human donor with aplastic anemia. The V and J segments used are TRBV7-6 and TRBJ2-3, and the D gene may be TRBD2, 6 bases matching. The sequenced sample consisted of sorted CD4+, CD8+, or CD8+CD57+ T cells (not recorded which) from PBMCs. At the DNA level, the sequence is TGTGCCAGCAGCTCCTACTTGGGGGGAGCCACAGATACGCAGTATTTT. Translated, this is CASSSYLGGATDTQYF.